This passage covers 26 T cell receptor beta chains from one sample sequenced in a study of identical twins. TCRdb re-analysed the 5' RACE reads in MiXCR, keeping a single row per CDR3 protein. This table has about 690,000 distinct CDR3 sequences, roughly 6% appearing once. Specimen: naive T cells sorted from blood. Receptors originate from a man between 18 and 35 years old in good health.

This clonotype was found many times. The chain uses TRBV7-9 and TRBJ2-1; maybe TRBD2 (5 bases). The CDR3 has 13 residues. CDR1 SEHNR and CDR2 FQNEAQ come from the germline V gene (reference sequence). V was trimmed by 5 bases and J by 8 bases, leaving 13 bases between them. This chain's CDR3 is CASSKLASYEQFF. The CDR3 DNA follows: TGTGCCAGCAGCAAGTTAGCTAGCTATGAGCAGTTCTTC. Full variable domain (outside the CDR3, taken from reference TRBV7-9 and TRBJ2-1): DTGVSQNPRHKITKRGQNVTFRCDPISEHNRLYWYRQTLGQGPEFLTYFQNEAQLEKSRLLSDRFSAERPKGSFSTLEIQRTEQGDSAMYLCASSKLASYEQFFGPGTRLTVL.

J is TRBJ2-7 and V is TRBV7-2; 10 bases agree with TRBD2. J lost 4 bases, V lost 5 bases, and 8 bases had no gene match. CDR1 SGHTA and CDR2 FQGNSA come from the germline V gene. The CDR3 has 15 amino acids. The CDR3 sequence is CASSARLAGSYEQYF. CDR3 nucleotide sequence: TGTGCCAGCAGCGCCCGACTAGCGGGTAGTTACGAGCAGTACTTC. Together with reference TRBV7-2 and TRBJ2-7, the CDR3 gives the full variable domain: GAGVSQSPSNKVTEKGKDVELRCDPISGHTALYWYRQSLGQGLEFLIYFQGNSAPDKSGLPSDRFSAERTGGSVSTLTIQRTQQEDSAVYLCASSARLAGSYEQYFGPGTRLTVT.

This clonotype appeared many times. The V and J genes are TRBV5-1 and TRBJ1-1; TRBD1 aligns across 8 bases. V lost 2 bases to trimming and J lost 1 base; unmatched junction nucleotides: 7. CDR1 and CDR2 (germline): SGHRS, YFSETQ. This CDR3 comprises 16 residues. The CDR3 nucleotides read TGCGCCAGCAGCTTCAGGGGGCGAAACAAGAACACTGAAGCTTTCTTT. Translating gives CASSFRGRNKNTEAFF.

This clonotype came up a few times. The J gene is TRBJ2-3, the V gene TRBV11-2, with TRBD2 identical over 15 bases. CDR1 and CDR2 from the germline V gene are SGHAT and FQNNGV. The CDR3 contains 18 residues. V dropped 6 bases and J dropped 4; count of bases not matched to a gene: 11. The CDR3 nucleotides are TGTGCCAGCAGTTTTTTGGGACTAGCGGGAGGCCTGCCAGATACGCAGTATTTT. It codes for CASSFLGLAGGLPDTQYF.

This clonotype was observed at least ten times. The chain recombines TRBV12-3 or TRBV12-4 with TRBJ1-1, with TRBD1 as a possible D gene (5 bases). Trimming removed 4 bases at V and 4 bases at J, with 16 bases between. The length of the CDR3 is 15 residues. CDR3 coding DNA: TGTGCCAGCAGTTACCGGGGCGCGTACGGCACTGAAGCTTTCTTT. Protein: CASSYRGAYGTEAFF.

This clonotype was seen at least ten times. The chain couples TRBV12-3 or TRBV12-4 to TRBJ1-5, with D tentatively TRBD1 (6 bases). CDR3 length: 15 amino acids. Trimming removed 1 base at V and 6 bases at J, with 13 bases between. CDR3 in amino acids: CASSLGMQGPQPQHF. In DNA form, the CDR3 reads TGTGCCAGCAGTTTAGGGATGCAGGGGCCTCAGCCCCAGCATTTT.

This clonotype has a count of ten or more. J is TRBJ2-7 and V is TRBV7-3, with D possibly called TRBD1 or TRBD2 (5 bases each). V was pared by 2 bases and J by 6 bases, with 14 bases between. Germline V lookup: CDR1 SGHTA, CDR2 FQGTGA. The CDR3 length is 14 residues. CDR3 sequence: CASSLGGAPSEQYF. The CDR3 DNA is TGTGCCAGCAGCTTAGGGGGAGCGCCCTCCGAGCAGTACTTC. Full variable domain (rest looked up from reference TRBV7-3 and TRBJ2-7): GAGVSQTPSNKVTEKGKYVELRCDPISGHTALYWYRQSLGQGPEFLIYFQGTGAADDSGLPNDRFFAVRPEGSVSTLKIQRTERGDSAVYLCASSLGGAPSEQYFGPGTRLTVT.

This clonotype has a handful of counts. The genes are TRBV10-3 and TRBJ2-3; D gene uncertain. Trimming stripped 4 bases from V and 2 bases from J, with 10 bases between. The germline gives CDR1 ENHRY, CDR2 SYGVKD. CDR3 length equals 14 residues. The CDR3 coding sequence is TGTGCCATCAGTGTGTACCCCACCACAGATACGCAGTATTTT. Translated, it gives CAISVYPTTDTQYF.

This clonotype was seen ten or more times. The rearrangement uses TRBV5-1 and TRBJ1-5, with 7 nucleotides matching TRBD1. CDR3 size: 15 residues. Germline CDR1 reads SGHRS; CDR2 reads YFSETQ. Germline trimming cut 0 bases from V and 4 bases from J; bases unmatched to any gene: 4. The chain's CDR3 is CASSLGGQANQPQHF. CDR3 nucleotides: TGCGCCAGCAGCTTGGGAGGACAGGCGAATCAGCCCCAGCATTTT.

Ten or more counts support this clonotype. J is TRBJ1-1 and V is TRBV25-1, with 8 bases lining up with TRBD1. The V segment lost 5 bases and the J segment 7 bases; nucleotides outside the gene matches: 3. The germline CDR1 and CDR2 sequences are MGHDK and SYGVNS. This CDR3 is built from 12 residues. The CDR3: CASSRGTGEAFF. The CDR3, as DNA: TGTGCCAGCAGTCGCGGGACAGGTGAAGCTTTCTTT.

This clonotype came up a few times. The chain recombines TRBV9 with TRBJ2-2; no reliable D call. The CDR3 is 16 residues long. V was cut by 2 bases and J by 0 bases, with 11 bases left in between. Germline CDR1 SGDLS, CDR2 YYNGEE. The CDR3 is CASSVWTFANTGELFF. DNA of the CDR3: TGTGCCAGCAGCGTTTGGACGTTCGCGAACACCGGGGAGCTGTTTTTT.

This clonotype was seen a few times. The CDR3 protein is CASSQATGGTDEQYV. DNA for the CDR3: TGCGCCAGCAGCCAAGCGACAGGGGGAACGGACGAGCAGTACGTC. This chain joins TRBV4-1 and TRBJ2-7; the match to TRBD1 covers 9 bases. V was pared by 1 base and J by 5 bases, with 6 bases of the junction left unmatched. Germline values: CDR1 MGHRA, CDR2 YSYEKL. This CDR3 is built from 15 residues.

The chain carries TRBV5-5 and TRBJ1-1, with 8 bases aligning to TRBD1. Germline trimming cut 1 base from V and 0 bases from J; bases unmatched to any gene: 11. There are 18 residues in the CDR3. Per germline, CDR1 SGHKS and CDR2 YYEKEE (reference sequence). CDR3 coding DNA: TGTGCCAGCAGCTTGTCGGACGCAGGGGGCCGTTTGAACACTGAAGCTTTCTTT. Amino acids: CASSLSDAGGRLNTEAFF.

The chain employs TRBV28 and TRBJ2-1, with 12 bases aligning to TRBD2. Losses at the gene ends were 4 bases for V and 7 bases for J; bases not matched to a gene: 11. Germline V gene lookup returns CDR1 MDHEN and CDR2 SYDVKM. CDR3 length: 17 amino acids. This chain's CDR3 is CASSSSSGRAAGNEQFF. In nucleotides, the CDR3 is TGTGCCAGCAGTTCGTCTAGCGGGAGGGCCGCCGGGAATGAGCAGTTCTTC.

This clonotype has ten or more counts. The gene calls are TRBV27 and TRBJ2-7; TRBD1 is a possible D gene (6 bases). The V end lost 7 bases, the J end lost 0 bases, and 7 bases lay between the germline ends. The V gene's germline CDR1 is MNHEY and CDR2 SMNVEV (reference sequence). CDR3 size: 12 residues. The CDR3 here is CASKGDSYEQYF. Here the CDR3 DNA reads TGTGCCAGCAAGGGGGACTCCTACGAGCAGTACTTC.

This clonotype came up many times. The chain couples TRBV28 to TRBJ1-1, with 9 bases matching TRBD1. There are 13 residues in the CDR3. Germline trimming cut 3 bases from V and 5 bases from J; bases unmatched to any gene: 1. Per the germline V gene, CDR1 is MDHEN and CDR2 is SYDVKM. The CDR3 bases are TGTGCCAGCAGTTTTGGGACAGGGACTGAAGCTTTCTTT. Its translation: CASSFGTGTEAFF.

Remarks on this clonotype: This could be a read error, since a much larger clone is one nucleotide away. The V gene is TRBV21-1, the J gene TRBJ1-1; whether TRBD1, the table's D call, matches the DNA was not checked. TRBV21-1 is reported as a pseudogene. This CDR3 spans 16 amino acids. The CDR3 loop reads CASSKYRGSMNTEAFF. The DNA of the CDR3 is TGTGCCAGCAGCAAATATAGGGGCTCCATGAACACTGAAGCTTTCTTT.

The genes are TRBV4-2 and TRBJ2-1; 7 bases align to TRBD2. This CDR3 contains 14 residues. J lost 5 bases, V lost 5 bases, and 6 bases had no gene match. Germline V gene lookup returns CDR1 LGHNA and CDR2 YNFKEQ. CDR3 region: CASSSWEGNNEQFF. The DNA for the CDR3 is TGTGCCAGCAGCAGCTGGGAGGGAAACAATGAGCAGTTCTTC.

This clonotype showed up just a few times. V usage is TRBV29-1 and J usage is TRBJ1-2; 9 positions agree with TRBD1. The CDR3 has 12 amino acids. Looked up from germline, CDR1 is SQVTM and CDR2 is ANQGSEA. V trimming: 3 bases; J trimming: 6 bases; junction bases outside the gene matches: 2. The CDR3 protein is CSVDGTGHGYTF. CDR3 coding DNA: TGCAGCGTTGATGGGACAGGGCATGGCTACACCTTC.

This clonotype was picked up a small number of times. This chain connects TRBV29-1 to TRBJ2-7; tentatively, D is TRBD2 (6 bases). Trimming took off 5 bases at V and 7 bases at J, with 9 bases between the two ends. Germline assignment: CDR1 SQVTM and CDR2 ANQGSEA. The CDR3 covers 10 residues. CDR3 DNA: TGCAGCGTTCGGGGGATTGAGCAGTACTTC. Translation gives CSVRGIEQYF.

This clonotype occurred many times. This chain joins TRBV6-5 and TRBJ1-5; the match to TRBD1 covers 8 bases. This CDR3 region has 18 residues. Germline assignment: CDR1 MNHEY and CDR2 SVGAGI. Trimming cost V 3 bases and J 1 base; bases outside gene matches: 11. CDR3 sequence (DNA): TGTGCCAGCAGTTATCCCGGACAGGGATATGTAAGCAATCAGCCCCAGCATTTT. Translation gives CASSYPGQGYVSNQPQHF.

The chain links TRBV10-3 to TRBJ2-5; 10 bases are a match to TRBD2. Germline-derived CDR1 and CDR2 are ENHRY and SYGVKD. Trimming cost V 0 bases and J 3 bases; bases outside gene matches: 7. This CDR3 contains 17 residues. The CDR3 DNA is TGTGCCATCAGTGAGTCGGTCCTAGCGGGAGTTAAAGAGACCCAGTACTTC. Amino acid sequence: CAISESVLAGVKETQYF.

This clonotype was found a few times. The rearrangement joins TRBV12-3 or TRBV12-4 to TRBJ2-2; TRBD1 is a possible D gene (6 bases). Deletions cut 5 bases from V and 0 bases from J, with 13 bases between. This CDR3 is built from 16 residues. The CDR3 nucleotides are TGTGCCAGCAGTGCCTACAGGGCCTCGAACACCGGGGAGCTGTTTTTT. Its translation is CASSAYRASNTGELFF.

This clonotype was seen ten or more times. The CDR3 bases are TGCGCCAGCAGCCAAGAGAGAGGGGAATTGTTCTTC. Its translation is CASSQERGELFF. The V gene is TRBV4-1, the J gene TRBJ2-1; D may match TRBD1 or TRBD2 (5 bases each). From germline, CDR1 is MGHRA and CDR2 YSYEKL. Trimming removed 0 bases at V and 15 bases at J, with 12 bases between. The CDR3 totals 12 residues.

This clonotype has ten or more counts. V usage is TRBV6-1 and J usage is TRBJ1-4, with 7 positions matching TRBD1. The V and J ends lost 6 bases and 4 bases, in that order; junction bases with no gene match: 8. This CDR3 has 15 residues. CDR1 MNHNS and CDR2 SASEGT come from the germline V gene. In DNA, the CDR3 is TGTGCCAGCAGCCGGGGACAGTTTAATAATGAAAAACTGTTTTTT. It yields the protein CASSRGQFNNEKLFF.

The chain combines TRBV3-1 with TRBJ2-5; 10 bases map to TRBD1. Germline V gene lookup returns CDR1 LGHDT and CDR2 YNNKEL (reference sequence). The V gene end was trimmed by 2 bases and the J gene end by 3 bases; junction bases not matched to a gene: 6. CDR3 length equals 16 residues. The CDR3 nucleotides are TGTGCCAGCAGCCAATGGGGGACAGGGGCAAAAGAGACCCAGTACTTC. Amino acids: CASSQWGTGAKETQYF.